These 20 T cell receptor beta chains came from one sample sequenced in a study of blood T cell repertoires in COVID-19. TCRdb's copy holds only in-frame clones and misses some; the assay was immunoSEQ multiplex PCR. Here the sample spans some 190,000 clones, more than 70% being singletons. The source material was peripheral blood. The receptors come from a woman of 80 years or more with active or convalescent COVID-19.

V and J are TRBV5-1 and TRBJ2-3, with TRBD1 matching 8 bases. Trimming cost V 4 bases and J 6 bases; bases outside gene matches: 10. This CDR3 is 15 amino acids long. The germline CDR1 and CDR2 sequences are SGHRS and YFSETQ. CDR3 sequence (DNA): TGCGCCAGCAGCCACCGGACAGGGTTATCGGATACGCAGTATTTT. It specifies CASSHRTGLSDTQYF.

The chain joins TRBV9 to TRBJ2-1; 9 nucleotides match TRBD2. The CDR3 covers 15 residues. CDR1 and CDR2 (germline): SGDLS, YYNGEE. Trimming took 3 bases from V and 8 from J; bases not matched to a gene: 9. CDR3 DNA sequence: TGTGCCAGCAGCGGATCTAGCGGGAACCTAGATGAGCAGTTCTTC. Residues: CASSGSSGNLDEQFF.

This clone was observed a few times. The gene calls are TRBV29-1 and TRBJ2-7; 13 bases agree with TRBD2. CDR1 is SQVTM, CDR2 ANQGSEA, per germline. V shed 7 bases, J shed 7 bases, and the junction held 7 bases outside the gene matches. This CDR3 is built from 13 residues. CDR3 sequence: CSARTSGRGEQYF. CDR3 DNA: TGCAGCGCCCGGACTAGCGGGAGAGGAGAGCAGTACTTC.

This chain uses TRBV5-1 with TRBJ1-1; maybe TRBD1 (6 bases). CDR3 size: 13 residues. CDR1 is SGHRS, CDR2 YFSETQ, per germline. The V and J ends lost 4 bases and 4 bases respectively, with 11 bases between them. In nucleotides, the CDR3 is TGCGCCAGCAGCCAGGGGTCGGGCACTGAAGCTTTCTTT. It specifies CASSQGSGTEAFF.

CDR3 in amino acids: CASSLVRSGRDSYNEQFF. The DNA for the CDR3 is TGCGCCAGCAGCTTGGTAAGAAGCGGGAGAGACTCCTACAATGAGCAGTTCTTC. The chain recombines TRBV5-1 with TRBJ2-1; 8 bases map to TRBD2. Germline-derived CDR1 and CDR2 are SGHRS and YFSETQ. V lost 0 bases, J lost 0 bases, and 8 bases stayed unmatched. This CDR3 is built from 18 residues.

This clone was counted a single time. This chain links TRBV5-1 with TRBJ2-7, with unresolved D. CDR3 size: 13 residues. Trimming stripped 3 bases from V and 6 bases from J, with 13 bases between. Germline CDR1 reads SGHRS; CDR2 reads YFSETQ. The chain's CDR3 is CASSSDPQLEQYF. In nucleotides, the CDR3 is TGCGCCAGCAGCTCCGATCCACAGCTCGAGCAGTACTTC. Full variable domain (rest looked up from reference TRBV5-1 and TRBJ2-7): KAGVTQTPRYLIKTRGQQVTLSCSPISGHRSVSWYQQTPGQGLQFLFEYFSETQRNKGNFPGRFSGRQFSNSRSEMNVSTLELGDSALYLCASSSDPQLEQYFGPGTRLTVT.

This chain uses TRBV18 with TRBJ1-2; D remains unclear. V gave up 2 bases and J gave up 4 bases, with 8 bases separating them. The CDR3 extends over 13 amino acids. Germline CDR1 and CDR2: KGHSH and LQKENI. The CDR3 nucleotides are TGTGCCAGCTCACCAACAGTCGCCTATGGCTACACCTTC. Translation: CASSPTVAYGYTF. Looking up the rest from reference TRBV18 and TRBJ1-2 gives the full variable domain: NAGVMQNPRHLVRRRGQEARLRCSPMKGHSHVYWYRQLPEEGLKFMVYLQKENIIDESGMPKERFSAEFPKEGPSILRIQQVVRGDSAAYFCASSPTVAYGYTFGSGTRLTVV.

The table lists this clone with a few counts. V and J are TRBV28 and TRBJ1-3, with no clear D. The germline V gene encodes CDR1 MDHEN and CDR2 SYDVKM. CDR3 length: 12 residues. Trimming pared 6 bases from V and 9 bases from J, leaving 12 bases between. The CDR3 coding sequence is TGTGCCAGCAGAAGGGAGGTTGGCACCATATATTTT. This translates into CASRREVGTIYF.

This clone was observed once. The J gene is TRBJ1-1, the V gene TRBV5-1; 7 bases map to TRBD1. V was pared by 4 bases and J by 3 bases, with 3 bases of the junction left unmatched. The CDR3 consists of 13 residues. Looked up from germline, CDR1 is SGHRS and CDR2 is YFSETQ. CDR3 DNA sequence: TGCGCCAGCAGCGCTGACAGGGACACTGAAGCTTTCTTT. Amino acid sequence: CASSADRDTEAFF.

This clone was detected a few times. The DNA of the CDR3 is TGTGCCAGCAGACTTACTAGCGGGGGATCCTACGAGCAGTACTTC. Its protein is CASRLTSGGSYEQYF. J is TRBJ2-7 and V is TRBV6-5, with 11 bases fitting TRBD2. The V gene end was trimmed by 6 bases and the J gene end by 1 base; junction bases not matched to a gene: 5. From germline, CDR1 is MNHEY and CDR2 SVGAGI. The CDR3 consists of 15 residues.

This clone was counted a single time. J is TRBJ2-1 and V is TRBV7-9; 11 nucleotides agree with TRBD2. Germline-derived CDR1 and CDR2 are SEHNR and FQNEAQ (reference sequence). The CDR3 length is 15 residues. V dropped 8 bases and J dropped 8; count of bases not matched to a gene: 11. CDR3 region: CASSKVLAGVHEQFF. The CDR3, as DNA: TGTGCCAGCTCTAAAGTACTAGCGGGGGTCCATGAGCAGTTCTTC.

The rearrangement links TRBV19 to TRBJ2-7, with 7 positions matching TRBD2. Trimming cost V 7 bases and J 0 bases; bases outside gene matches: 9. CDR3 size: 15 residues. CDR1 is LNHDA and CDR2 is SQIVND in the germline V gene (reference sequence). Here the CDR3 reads CASTTDGGSSYEQYF. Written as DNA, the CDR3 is TGTGCCAGTACTACGGACGGGGGGTCCTCCTACGAGCAGTACTTC.

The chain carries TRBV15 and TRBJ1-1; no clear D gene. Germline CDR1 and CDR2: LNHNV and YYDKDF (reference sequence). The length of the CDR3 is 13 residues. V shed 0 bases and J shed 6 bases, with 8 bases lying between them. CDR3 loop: CATSRELGAEAFF. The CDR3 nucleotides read TGTGCCACCAGCAGAGAGCTCGGAGCTGAAGCTTTCTTT.

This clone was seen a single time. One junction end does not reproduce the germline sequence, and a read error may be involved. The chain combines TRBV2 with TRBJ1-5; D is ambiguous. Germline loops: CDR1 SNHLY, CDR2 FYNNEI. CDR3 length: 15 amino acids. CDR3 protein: CAGSPGSMGNQPQHF. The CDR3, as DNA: TGTGCCGGCAGCCCGGGTTCAATGGGCAATCAGCCCCAGCATTTT.

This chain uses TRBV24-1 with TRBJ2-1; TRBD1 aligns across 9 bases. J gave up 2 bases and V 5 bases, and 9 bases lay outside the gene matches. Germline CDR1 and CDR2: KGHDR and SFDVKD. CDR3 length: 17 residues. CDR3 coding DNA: TGTGCCACCAGTGGCGAGACAGGGGGGGGTCCCTACAATGAGCAGTTCTTC. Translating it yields CATSGETGGGPYNEQFF.

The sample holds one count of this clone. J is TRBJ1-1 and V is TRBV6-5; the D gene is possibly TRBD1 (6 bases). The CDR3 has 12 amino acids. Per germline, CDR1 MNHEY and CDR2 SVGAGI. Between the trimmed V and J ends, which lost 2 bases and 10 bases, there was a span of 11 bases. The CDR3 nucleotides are TGTGCCAGCAGTTACAACGGGGGGCGAGCTTTCTTT. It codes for CASSYNGGRAFF.

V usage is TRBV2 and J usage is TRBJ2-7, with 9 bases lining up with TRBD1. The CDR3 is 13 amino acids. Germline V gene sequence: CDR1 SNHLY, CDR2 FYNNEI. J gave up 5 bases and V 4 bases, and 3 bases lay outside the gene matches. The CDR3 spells CASSVDRGNEQYF. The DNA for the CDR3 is TGTGCCAGCAGTGTTGACAGGGGGAACGAGCAGTACTTC.

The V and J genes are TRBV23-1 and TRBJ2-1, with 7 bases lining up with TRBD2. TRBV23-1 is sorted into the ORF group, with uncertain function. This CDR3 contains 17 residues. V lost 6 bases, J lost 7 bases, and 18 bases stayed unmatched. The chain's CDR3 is CASSLLLAPRGRNEQFF. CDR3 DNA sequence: TGCGCCAGCAGCCTTTTACTAGCCCCGCGGGGGAGGAATGAGCAGTTCTTC.

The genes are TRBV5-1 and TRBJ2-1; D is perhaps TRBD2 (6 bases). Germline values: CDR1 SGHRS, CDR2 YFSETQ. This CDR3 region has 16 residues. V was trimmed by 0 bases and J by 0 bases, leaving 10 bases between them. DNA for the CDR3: TGCGCCAGCAGCTTGGTTGACGGGAGCTCCTACAATGAGCAGTTCTTC. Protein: CASSLVDGSSYNEQFF.

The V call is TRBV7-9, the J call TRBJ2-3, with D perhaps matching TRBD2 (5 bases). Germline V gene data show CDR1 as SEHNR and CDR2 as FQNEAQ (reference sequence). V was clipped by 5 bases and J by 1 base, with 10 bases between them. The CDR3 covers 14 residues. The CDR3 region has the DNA TGTGCCAGCAGCCCCCTCGGGGGCACAGATACGCAGTATTTT. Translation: CASSPLGGTDTQYF.